A single T cell receptor (beta chain) is shown here with its context. Measured with immunoSEQ multiplex PCR; TCRdb has only the in-frame clones, and not every one. The repertoire holds 90,000 or so clones, 88% seen once, with about 15% in the top ten. These data are taken from a study of control samples from healthy donors and cancer patients. The germline V gene encodes CDR1 MNHEY and CDR2 SVGAGI. V was shortened by 2 bases and J by 0 bases, with 13 bases between the two germline ends. This CDR3 region has 16 residues. This receptor was obtained from a woman aged 70 to 79 in good health. The rearrangement joins TRBV6-5 to TRBJ1-1, with a possible D match to TRBD1 (6 bases). The sample taken for sequencing was blood. CDR3 amino acids: CASSYGRGGLNTEAFF. CDR3 sequence (DNA): TGTGCCAGCAGTTACGGGAGGGGGGGGTTGAACACTGAAGCTTTCTTT.